This T cell receptor (beta chain) derives from a study of T-cell reconstitution after alpha-beta-depleted transplantation in children (dated by TCRdb to about 2016). Turning to the overall study: The study quantitatively tracked T-cell immune reconstitution after TCRalphabeta/CD19-depleted allogeneic hematopoietic cell transplantation in children using TCR repertoire profiling.

Receptor libraries were prepared by PCR. Sequencing relied on an Illumina HiSeq 2500. To normalize quantification of the TCRbeta repertoire, the TCR libraries were built with molecular barcoding that relied on unique molecular identifiers. TCRdb's own reprocessing of the public reads used fastp at Q25 and MiXCR and kept productive beta chains. Rows with a matching CDR3 protein are joined into one entry that keeps the most common DNA and genes. The sample has approximately 400,000 distinct CDR3 sequences on record, under 20% of them singletons. The top ten clones comprise approximately 28% of the sample. The treatment or condition tag for this specimen amounts to: allogeneic hematopoietic cell transplantation with graft depleted of TCRalphabeta T cells and CD19 B cells. The children who served as transplant recipients had been given grafts of TCRalphabeta/CD19-depleted allogeneic hematopoietic cells.

From cysteine to phenylalanine, the CDR3 is 13 amino acids long. Of the read, only the CDR3 DNA is kept; its 39 bases are in frame from base 1. CDR1 is given as PRHDT and CDR2 as FYEKMQ, both from the germline V gene (reference sequence). Trimming removed 5 bases from V and 4 bases from J, leaving 10 bases between the germline ends. General study outcomes and caveats: The frequencies of hyperexpanded clones fell over the following months, and after one year, T-cell counts and TCRbeta diversity were mostly attributed to newly produced T cells. About two months after transplant, the apparently early recovery of alphabetaT-cell counts reportedly depended on just several hundred clones that had expanded rapidly and came from non-depleted graft cells. The high TCRbeta diversity at day 60 in some patients was ascribed to recipient T cells and intrathymic progenitors that had survived conditioning.

Notes on this clonotype: The antigen it binds to is not known. No base-level quality is on record; no much larger clone is a single base apart.

This receptor was obtained from a boy under two years old who had a stem cell transplant for Wiskott-Aldrich syndrome, so the T cells may come from the graft donor. Recombination linked TRBV13 to TRBJ2-3; the D region possibly corresponds to TRBD2 (6 bases align). This material consisted of PBMCs, mostly from graft donor cells, taken 360 days after TCRalphabeta/CD19-depleted stem cell transplant. The CDR3: CASSAGTSDTQYF. The nucleotide sequence reads as follows: TGTGCCAGCAGCGCGGGGACTTCAGATACGCAGTATTTT.